This record concerns one T cell receptor beta chain sequence. TCRdb's copy holds only in-frame clones and misses some; the assay was immunoSEQ multiplex PCR. This repertoire shows 200,000 to 250,000 clones, 90% to 95% found once; its top ten account for approximately 1.5%. The record originates from a study of T cell responses to AZD1222 COVID-19 vaccine. Germline V gene data show CDR1 as SGHRS and CDR2 as YFSETQ. V was pared by 4 bases and J by 6 bases, with 12 bases between. The CDR3 has 13 amino acids. V usage is TRBV5-1 and J usage is TRBJ2-3; tentative D call: TRBD2 (6 bases). This receptor was taken from an adult who received the MenACWY meningococcal vaccine as a control. The source was peripheral blood, collected 28 days after the second dose of the MenACWY control vaccine. The CDR3 DNA reads as TGCGCCAGCAGCCACGGGAGCGCGGATACGCAGTATTTT. Its protein product is CASSHGSADTQYF.